This T cell receptor beta chain comes out of a study of CD8 T cells in ankylosing spondylitis. This clonotype occurred a few times. Its antigen is undetermined. Germline values: CDR1 MGHDK, CDR2 SYGVNS. The V gene end was trimmed by 2 bases and the J gene end by 2 bases; junction bases not matched to a gene: 7. This CDR3 comprises 16 residues. Points from the study as a whole: As for the disease-linked clones, they showed a CD8+ phenotype and occurred at relatively low frequencies in peripheral blood. Prior work had noted some motif variants in reactive arthritis blood and synovial fluid. Seemingly distinctive of ankylosing spondylitis blood was a TCR beta motif formed by eight highly homologous variants.

The authors made TCR beta libraries by quantitative 5'-RACE with molecular barcodes. TCRdb fed the 5' RACE reads into MiXCR, producing one record per CDR3 protein. The data contain 350,000 to 450,000 distinct CDR3 sequences, roughly a quarter of them singletons. The sequenced sample consisted of blood, either unsorted or a sorted T cell fraction (not recorded which). The clonotype comes from a male donor with ankylosing spondylitis. This rearrangement joins TRBV25-1 to TRBJ2-7, with TRBD1 identical over 9 bases. The CDR3: CASSEAGTGIAYEQYF. The CDR3 nucleotides are TGTGCCAGCAGTGAAGCCGGGACAGGGATCGCCTACGAGCAGTACTTC.